The 22 T cell receptor beta chains reported below all come from one sample, sequenced in a study of neurological immune-mediated disorders. TCRdb processed the 5' RACE reads anew with MiXCR; each CDR3 protein has one entry. The data contain 50,000 to 70,000 distinct CDR3 sequences, roughly 2.5% of them seen just once; the ten biggest clones take up 3%. The sample consisted of PBMCs. The source is a man aged 45-65 years with multiple sclerosis.

This clonotype occurred many times. The chain carries TRBV2 and TRBJ2-1; perhaps TRBD2 as D (5 bases). Trimming took off 4 bases at V and 5 bases at J, with 9 bases between the two ends. Looked up from germline, CDR1 is SNHLY and CDR2 is FYNNEI. The CDR3 spans 13 residues. The CDR3 region is CASSVTGNNEQFF. CDR3 coding DNA: TGTGCCAGCAGTGTGACGGGAAACAATGAGCAGTTCTTC.

The chain uses TRBV25-1 and TRBJ2-1; D perhaps matches TRBD2 (7 bases). With 7 bases removed from V and 7 bases from J, the gap between germline ends came to 17 bases. In germline, CDR1 is MGHDK, CDR2 SYGVNS. The CDR3 has 14 residues. The CDR3 sequence: CASISAGGRNEQFF. The DNA of the CDR3 is TGTGCCAGCATTAGTGCCGGGGGGCGGAATGAGCAGTTCTTC.

This clonotype was counted at least ten times. This chain joins TRBV6-6 and TRBJ2-2; 7 nucleotides align to TRBD2. V was clipped by 11 bases and J by 0 bases; unmatched bases: 6. Germline V gene sequence: CDR1 MNHNY, CDR2 SVGAGI (reference sequence). This CDR3 has 14 residues. CDR3 coding DNA: TGTGCCGCTTCTCGGGGGGCGAACACCGGGGAGCTGTTTTTT. Its translation is CAASRGANTGELFF.

This clonotype was seen ten or more times. V is TRBV12-3 or TRBV12-4 and J is TRBJ2-3; no reliable D call. This CDR3 comprises 13 residues. Trimming took 3 bases from V and 2 from J, leaving 6 bases between them. The CDR3 loop reads CASSLVLTDTQYF. CDR3 in DNA: TGTGCCAGCAGTTTGGTACTCACAGATACGCAGTATTTT.

V usage is TRBV7-8 and J usage is TRBJ1-1; no clear D. Germline V gives CDR1 SGHVS, CDR2 FQNEAQ. This CDR3 comprises 15 residues. Between the trimmed V and J ends, which lost 2 bases and 3 bases, there was a span of 13 bases. CDR3 sequence: CASSLLLFEYTEAFF. CDR3 coding DNA: TGTGCCAGCAGCTTACTTTTGTTCGAATACACTGAAGCTTTCTTT. The complete variable domain, with remaining parts taken from reference TRBV7-8 and TRBJ1-1, reads GAGVSQSPRYKVAKRGQDVALRCDPISGHVSLFWYQQALGQGPEFLTYFQNEAQLDKSGLPSDRFFAERPEGSVSTLKIQRTQQEDSAVYLCASSLLLFEYTEAFFGQGTRLTVV.

This clonotype came up many times. One junction end does not reproduce the germline sequence, and a read error may be involved. The chain links TRBV4-3 to TRBJ2-1; D uncertain. Germline lookup yields CDR1 LGHNA and CDR2 YSLEER. The CDR3 has 15 amino acids. The CDR3 loop reads CASSQGDGNYNEQFF. The DNA of the CDR3 is TGCGCCAGCAGTCAAGGCGATGGGAACTACAATGAGCAGTTCTTC.

On this clonotype itself: A read error is possible here, since a much larger clone lies one base away. CDR3 sequence: CAISEGPGSYEQYF. The CDR3 nucleotides read TGTGCCATCAGTGAAGGCCCTGGCTCCTACGAGCAGTACTTC. The chain couples TRBV6-1 to TRBJ2-7; D is unresolved. The CDR3 length is 14 residues. Per the germline V gene, CDR1 is MNHNS and CDR2 is SASEGT.

This clonotype has at least ten counts. V is TRBV18 and J is TRBJ2-5; D possibly corresponds to TRBD2 (7 bases). The CDR3 runs 14 residues. Germline V gives CDR1 KGHSH, CDR2 LQKENI. Trimming removed 2 bases from V and 6 bases from J, with 13 bases in between. CDR3 loop: CASSPDAGAKTQYF. The CDR3 bases are TGTGCCAGCTCACCAGACGCGGGGGCGAAGACCCAGTACTTC. Full variable domain (rest looked up from reference TRBV18 and TRBJ2-5): NAGVMQNPRHLVRRRGQEARLRCSPMKGHSHVYWYRQLPEEGLKFMVYLQKENIIDESGMPKERFSAEFPKEGPSILRIQQVVRGDSAAYFCASSPDAGAKTQYFGPGTRLLVL.

Ten or more counts support this clonotype. This chain links TRBV3-1 with TRBJ2-3; 7 bases are shared with TRBD2. V gave up 0 bases and J gave up 2 bases; unmatched junction bases: 5. Looked up from germline, CDR1 is LGHDT and CDR2 is YNNKEL (reference sequence). The CDR3 length is 16 residues. In DNA form, the CDR3 reads TGTGCCAGCAGCCAAGATCTGAGCGGGGCCACAGATACGCAGTATTTT. Encoded protein: CASSQDLSGATDTQYF.

This clonotype has ten or more counts. The chain is built from TRBV5-1 and TRBJ1-5; 7 bases match TRBD1. The CDR3 contains 15 residues. The V and J ends lost 1 base and 4 bases, in that order; junction bases with no gene match: 5. CDR1 is SGHRS, CDR2 YFSETQ, per germline. CDR3 coding DNA: TGCGCCAGCAGCTTGCGGACAGGACCTAATCAGCCCCAGCATTTT. This encodes CASSLRTGPNQPQHF.

This clonotype came up many times. The chain recombines TRBV29-1 with TRBJ2-6; no clear D gene. CDR3 size: 15 residues. Germline V gene lookup returns CDR1 SQVTM and CDR2 ANQGSEA. The germline V and J ends were trimmed by 0 bases and 0 bases, with 6 bases remaining between them. The CDR3 DNA follows: TGCAGCGTTGAAGACCTTACCTCTGGGGCCAACGTCCTGACTTTC. Translating it yields CSVEDLTSGANVLTF.

This clonotype was picked up many times. V is TRBV7-8 and J is TRBJ2-7; 11 positions agree with TRBD2. With 5 bases clipped from V and 3 bases from J, the junction kept 9 bases outside the gene matches. Germline CDR1 and CDR2: SGHVS and FQNEAQ. This CDR3 is 16 amino acids long. The CDR3 DNA reads TGTGCCAGCAGCCCGCTCCTAGCGGGGGGACTCTACGAGCAGTACTTC. Translating it yields CASSPLLAGGLYEQYF.

This clonotype was seen repeatedly, ten times or more. The J gene is TRBJ2-5, the V gene TRBV5-1; maybe TRBD2 (6 bases). V gave up 4 bases and J gave up 5 bases, with 15 bases separating them. The CDR3 spans 14 residues. Germline V gene lookup returns CDR1 SGHRS and CDR2 YFSETQ. CDR3 region: CASSRDGGMETQYF. For the CDR3, the DNA is TGCGCCAGCAGCAGGGACGGAGGGATGGAGACCCAGTACTTC.

At least ten counts were recorded for this clonotype. The chain uses TRBV2 and TRBJ2-7; perhaps TRBD2 as D (6 bases). V lost 2 bases and J 2 bases, leaving 13 bases between the germline ends. This CDR3 has 15 residues. Germline CDR1 is SNHLY and CDR2 is FYNNEI. The CDR3 nucleotides read TGTGCCAGCAGTGAAAGGTCGGGGGATCCCTACGAGCAGTACTTC. It yields the protein CASSERSGDPYEQYF.

This clonotype was counted many times. The chain has TRBV29-1 and TRBJ2-5; 8 bases fit TRBD1. The germline gives CDR1 SQVTM, CDR2 ANQGSEA. V lost 7 bases, J lost 2 bases, and 6 bases stayed unmatched. The CDR3 is 13 residues long. The CDR3 reads CSDSRTGQETQYF. The CDR3 coding sequence is TGCAGCGACTCAAGGACAGGGCAAGAGACCCAGTACTTC.

This clonotype was found many times. This chain uses TRBV5-6 with TRBJ1-2; D is unresolved. Trimming left V 4 bases short and J 5 bases short, with 15 bases between. Germline V gives CDR1 SGHDT, CDR2 YYEEEE. This CDR3 is built from 14 residues. CDR3 nucleotides: TGTGCCAGCAGCCCGCCGGGGTTCCGGTATGGCTACACCTTC. Encoded protein: CASSPPGFRYGYTF.

This clonotype was observed many times. The chain recombines TRBV6-5 with TRBJ2-4; TRBD1 matches at 10 bases. This CDR3 region has 16 residues. Germline V gene lookup returns CDR1 MNHEY and CDR2 SVGAGI. V gave up 8 bases and J gave up 2 bases; unmatched junction bases: 9. CDR3 in DNA: TGTGCCAGCGGGTCGGGGACAGGGGTTTCCAAAAACATTCAGTACTTC. Amino acid sequence: CASGSGTGVSKNIQYF.

This clonotype showed up many times. The V call is TRBV20-1, the J call TRBJ2-7, with TRBD2 matching 11 bases. V shed 5 bases, J shed 1 base, and the junction held 7 bases outside the gene matches. This CDR3 spans 15 amino acids. The germline V gene has CDR1 DFQATT and CDR2 SNEGSKA (reference sequence). CDR3 DNA sequence: TGCAGTGCTCGACTAGCGGGGAGGTTGTCCTACGAGCAGTACTTC. As protein: CSARLAGRLSYEQYF.

The chain has TRBV7-2 and TRBJ2-5; no clear D. The CDR3 runs 12 residues. V gave up 1 base and J gave up 3 bases, with 3 bases separating them. The germline V gene has CDR1 SGHTA and CDR2 FQGNSA. The CDR3 is CASSLGEETQYF. CDR3 in DNA: TGTGCCAGCAGCTTAGGAGAAGAGACCCAGTACTTC.

This clonotype was observed many times. The genes are TRBV7-2 and TRBJ2-4; D might be TRBD1 (5 bases). Germline CDR1 SGHTA, CDR2 FQGNSA. This CDR3 region has 14 residues. The ends were cut back, 4 bases at V and 7 bases at J, with 14 bases in the middle. This CDR3 reads CASSSPRARNIQYF. CDR3 DNA sequence: TGTGCCAGCAGCTCACCCAGGGCGCGGAACATTCAGTACTTC.

This clonotype was counted ten times or more. The V and J genes are TRBV15 and TRBJ2-5; D gene uncertain. V lost 7 bases to trimming and J lost 1 base, with 22 bases between them. In germline, CDR1 is LNHNV, CDR2 YYDKDF (reference sequence). There are 17 residues in the CDR3. The CDR3, as DNA: TGTGCCACCACCTCTTTCCCCAAACTGACATCCCAAGAGACCCAGTACTTC. This encodes CATTSFPKLTSQETQYF.

This clonotype has at least ten counts. This rearrangement joins TRBV5-1 to TRBJ2-1; no clear D. V was cut by 1 base and J by 6 bases, with 14 bases left in between. In germline, CDR1 is SGHRS, CDR2 YFSETQ. CDR3 length: 15 residues. CDR3 sequence reads: CASSLSQIRLNEQFF. The CDR3 DNA reads TGCGCCAGCAGCTTGAGTCAGATACGTCTCAATGAGCAGTTCTTC.